Following are 5 T cell receptor beta chains from one sample sequenced in a study of T cells expressing NK-cell markers. With the 5' RACE reads reprocessed, TCRdb shows one record per CDR3 protein and no DNA. The listing contains some 140,000 distinct CDR3 sequences. Sequenced input: blood T cells: a sorted CD56 or NKG2C T cell subset, CD4+ or CD8+ T cells, or bulk PBMC T cells (not recorded which). Source of these receptors: a woman aged 45-65 years in good health.

This sequence joins TRBV5-1 and TRBJ2-7; without DNA, the TCRdb call of TRBD1 cannot be checked. Germline CDR1 SGHRS, CDR2 YFSETQ. There are 14 residues in the CDR3. CDR3: CASRAGTGTYEQYF. Full variable domain (remainder filled in from reference TRBV5-1 and TRBJ2-7): KAGVTQTPRYLIKTRGQQVTLSCSPISGHRSVSWYQQTPGQGLQFLFEYFSETQRNKGNFPGRFSGRQFSNSRSEMNVSTLELGDSALYLCASRAGTGTYEQYFGPGTRLTVT.

The CDR3 spells CASRVYQSSYEQYF. The chain recombines TRBV6-5 with TRBJ2-7. Germline V gene data show CDR1 as MNHEY and CDR2 as SVGAGI. The CDR3 has 14 residues.

The chain combines TRBV2 with TRBJ2-2; TCRdb indicates TRBD2, and absent DNA this call remains unverified. Germline V gene data show CDR1 as SNHLY and CDR2 as FYNNEI. The CDR3 runs 15 residues. CDR3: CASSPRLFHTGELFF. The full variable domain, its missing parts supplied by reference TRBV2 and TRBJ2-2, is EPEVTQTPSHQVTQMGQEVILRCVPISNHLYFYWYRQILGQKVEFLVSFYNNEISEKSEIFDDQFSVERPDGSNFTLKIRSTKLEDSAMYFCASSPRLFHTGELFFGEGSRLTVL.

This chain links TRBV9 with TRBJ2-1. The CDR3 totals 13 residues. Germline loops: CDR1 SGDLS, CDR2 YYNGEE. CDR3 region: CASSVGRNNEQFF. Variable domain in full (rest from reference TRBV9 and TRBJ2-1): DSGVTQTPKHLITATGQRVTLRCSPRSGDLSVYWYQQSLDQGLQFLIQYYNGEERAKGNILERFSAQQFPDLHSELNLSSLELGDSALYFCASSVGRNNEQFFGPGTRLTVL.

The J gene is TRBJ1-2, the V gene TRBV6-5. The CDR3 contains 14 residues. Germline V gene lookup returns CDR1 MNHEY and CDR2 SVGAGI. The CDR3 region is CASSYVLEGEGYTF.